These T cell receptor beta chains were read from a single sample in a study of blood T cell repertoires in COVID-19. Clones were sequenced by immunoSEQ multiplex PCR, and TCRdb holds only the in-frame ones, with some missing. Counted here are 150,000 or so clones, about four fifths occurring once; the ten biggest clones make up about 3.7%. Input material: PBMCs or T cells enriched from blood (not recorded which). These receptors were taken from a woman in her sixties who had recovered from COVID-19. Each CDR3 is given with its conserved first and last residue. The D gene is left open where the match is weak. Clone sizes are given selectively: once, few, many, or a class where the clone is expanded.

>many|.|TRBV7-8|TRBJ2-1
TGTGCCAGCAGCTTAATAAGCGATGAGCAGTTCTTC
CASSLISDEQFF
>once|TRBD1|TRBV29-1|TRBJ1-1
TGCAGCGTTGAAGGTGGACCGGGACAGGGGACTTTCACTGAAGCTTTCTTT
CSVEGGPGQGTFTEAFF
>.|.|TRBV9|TRBJ2-1
TGTGCCAGCAGCGTTGGGGCACTTACCTACAATGAGCAGTTCTTC
CASSVGALTYNEQFF
>.|TRBD2|TRBV3-1/TRBV3-2|TRBJ2-3
TGTGCCAGCAGCCAAGCGGGGGGGCCGGGTACGCAGTATTTT
CASSQAGGPGTQYF
>.|.|TRBV30|TRBJ2-5
TGTGCCTGGCAGGGGTGGGAGACCCAGTACTTC
CAWQGWETQYF
>.|.|TRBV6-2/TRBV6-3|TRBJ1-2
TGTGCCAGCAGCCAAACATACTATGGCTACACCTTC
CASSQTYYGYTF
>.|TRBD1|TRBV6-5|TRBJ2-3
TGTGCCAGCCGGGACAGCCTCACAGATACGCAGTATTTT
CASRDSLTDTQYF
>.|TRBD1|TRBV11-2|TRBJ1-3
TGTGCCAGCAGGCTGGGGGACAGCTCTGGAAACACCATATATTTT
CASRLGDSSGNTIYF
>.|.|TRBV11-1|TRBJ2-2
TGTGCCAGCAGCTTAGGAGGGCTAGCCACCGGGGAGCTGTTTTTT
CASSLGGLATGELFF
>.|.|TRBV6-1|TRBJ1-5
TGTGCCAGCAGTGAAGGTTTTCGGGTGAGCAATCAGCCCCAGCATTTT
CASSEGFRVSNQPQHF
>once|.|TRBV11-2|TRBJ2-7
TGTGCCAGCAGCTTAGATCACTACGAGCAGTACTTC
CASSLDHYEQYF
>.|TRBD1|TRBV6-4|TRBJ1-1
TGTGCCAGCAGTGATGGACAGGGGGCGTTTAGCACTGAAGCTTTCTTT
CASSDGQGAFSTEAFF
>once|TRBD2|TRBV4-1|TRBJ2-1
TGCGCCAGCAGCTTACGGGGGGGAGCCTACAATGAGCAGTTCTTC
CASSLRGGAYNEQFF
>.|.|TRBV11-2|TRBJ2-7
TGTGCCAGCGGGGGGAACAGCTACGAGCAGTACTTC
CASGGNSYEQYF
>few|TRBD1|TRBV6-1|TRBJ2-7
TGTGCCAGCAGTGACCCAGGACAGGTTACCTACGAGCAGTACTTC
CASSDPGQVTYEQYF
>few|TRBD2|TRBV5-5|TRBJ2-5
TGTGCCAGCAGCTTAGGGACTACATTAGAGACCCAGTACTTC
CASSLGTTLETQYF
>.|TRBD1|TRBV3-1/TRBV3-2|TRBJ1-1
TGTGCCAGCAGCCAAGGGAGGACAGGTCTAGAAGCTTTCTTT
CASSQGRTGLEAFF
>.|TRBD2|TRBV19|TRBJ2-7
TGTGCCAGTAGTGCCGGGACTAACTACGAGCAGTACTTC
CASSAGTNYEQYF
>.|.|TRBV24-1|TRBJ1-2
TGTGCCACCAGTGATTACCTCGCCTACCCCCCGAGCGGGGATGATGGCTACACCTTC
CATSDYLAYPPSGDDGYTF
>.|TRBD1|TRBV3-1/TRBV3-2|TRBJ1-2
TGTGCCAGCAGCCCGCCGGGACAGGGGGCTAGGTTTGGCTACACCTTC
CASSPPGQGARFGYTF
>.|TRBD2|TRBV5-1|TRBJ2-5
TGCGCCAGCAGCTGGGACGGACTAGCGGGGGGGCTAGAGACCCAGTACTTC
CASSWDGLAGGLETQYF
>once|.|TRBV29-1|TRBJ2-1
TGCAGCGTTGAACTATCGGCGGCGTCCTACAATGAGCAGTTCTTC
CSVELSAASYNEQFF
>.|.|TRBV25-1|TRBJ1-1
TGTGCCAGCAGAAGCCTCGGGGGGGCCACTGAAGCTTTCTTT
CASRSLGGATEAFF
>.|.|TRBV4-1|TRBJ1-1
TGCGCCAGCAGCCACCGGGGGGCTGGAAACACTGAAGCTTTCTTT
CASSHRGAGNTEAFF
>.|.|TRBV6-5|TRBJ1-1
TGTGCCAGCAGCCGGGGGGGGCACTTGAACACTGAAGCTTTCTTT
CASSRGGHLNTEAFF
>.|TRBD2|TRBV30|TRBJ2-1
TGTGCCTGGAGTGTTGGCGGGGGGGCCGAGCAGTTCTTC
CAWSVGGGAEQFF
>.|.|TRBV18|TRBJ1-5
TGTGCCAGCTCACCACAGGGGAGCAATCAGCCCCAGCATTTT
CASSPQGSNQPQHF
>.|.|TRBV6-6|TRBJ2-7
TGTGCCAGCTCCCTCAGGGCGGACGAGCAGTACTTC
CASSLRADEQYF
>.|.|TRBV29-1|TRBJ2-1
TGCAGCGTTGAAGGTAGCATCTTC
CSVEGSIF
>.|TRBD1|TRBV29-1|TRBJ2-1
TGCAGCGTTGGGCGGGACAGGTACAATGAGCAGTTCTTC
CSVGRDRYNEQFF
>.|.|TRBV7-9|TRBJ1-2
TGTGCCAGCAGCTTAGCTTATCACGAACTGGACTATGGCTACACCTTC
CASSLAYHELDYGYTF
>.|TRBD2|TRBV5-1|TRBJ2-7
TGCGCCAGCAGCCCGAGACTAGCGGGGCTCTCCTACGAGCAGTACTTC
CASSPRLAGLSYEQYF
>.|.|TRBV6-5|TRBJ2-7
TGTGCCAGCAGTTACTCCGGGGGAGGCTCCTACGAGCAGTACTTC
CASSYSGGGSYEQYF
>.|.|TRBV5-1|TRBJ1-1
TGCGCCAGCAGCTTGGCCATAGGAGGCACTGAAGCTTTCTTT
CASSLAIGGTEAFF
>.|TRBD1|TRBV5-4|TRBJ1-5
TGTGCCAGCAGCCGGGACAGGGAGCAGCCCCAGCATTTT
CASSRDREQPQHF
>.|.|TRBV6-4|TRBJ2-3
TGTGCCAGCAGTCCCTCGGACAGTACGGATACGCAGTATTTT
CASSPSDSTDTQYF
>.|TRBD1|TRBV3-1/TRBV3-2|TRBJ1-2
TGTGCCAGCAGCCAAGTTGCAGGGGGCAACTATGGCTACACCTTC
CASSQVAGGNYGYTF
>.|.|TRBV12-3/TRBV12-4|TRBJ1-2
TGTGCCAGCTGTACAGGGCTTGGCTACACCTTC
CASCTGLGYTF
>.|.|TRBV2|TRBJ1-6
TGTGCCAGCAGGGAGTACAGGTCGGGTAATTCACCCCTCCACTTT
CASREYRSGNSPLHF
>.|.|TRBV2|TRBJ2-1
TGTGCCAGCATTGCGGGGGCCGACTACAATGAGCAGTTCTTC
CASIAGADYNEQFF
>.|TRBD1|TRBV5-5|TRBJ1-2
TGTGCCAGCAGCTTGTGGACAGGGGATATAGTTAGCTACACCTTC
CASSLWTGDIVSYTF
>.|TRBD2|TRBV5-1|TRBJ2-1
TGCGCCAGCAGCTCCACTAGCGGGGGGGCCACCTACAATGAGCAGTTCTTC
CASSSTSGGATYNEQFF
>few|TRBD1|TRBV6-5|TRBJ2-1
TGTGCCAGCAGGGACAGGGGAACGGGCTACAATGAGCAGTTCTTC
CASRDRGTGYNEQFF
>few|TRBD1|TRBV30|TRBJ2-7
TGTGCCTGGAGTGTGCATAGGACAGGGGACTACGAGCAGTACTTC
CAWSVHRTGDYEQYF